This is a list of T cell receptor beta chains from one sample in a study of T cell repertoires in cytomegalovirus infection. MiXCR, applied by TCRdb to the reads, yields one record per CDR3 protein. The data contain approximately 500,000 distinct CDR3 sequences, about 10% of them singletons. The sequencing input was PBMCs. All receptors derive from a human donor in good health (CMV status not recorded). Some clones in this sample may be carry-over from other donors' samples. The CDR3 runs from the conserved cysteine through the conserved F or W. A D gene is named only where the DNA matches it firmly. Each size is once, few, many, or a class for an expanded clone.

size	V	length	D	J	DNA	CDR3
many	TRBV5-4	11	-	TRBJ1-2	TGTGCCAGCAGCTTGTATGGGGGCTACACCTTC	CASSLYGGYTF
many	TRBV20-1	15	-	TRBJ1-5	TGCAGTGCTAGAGATCGGAGCAGGGCAAGCCAGCCCCAGCATTTT	CSARDRSRASQPQHF
many	TRBV18	15	TRBD1	TRBJ2-1	TGTGCCAGCTCACCCGGGACAGGGACCTACAATGAGCAGTTCTTC	CASSPGTGTYNEQFF
many	TRBV19	17	-	TRBJ1-1	TGTGCCAGTAGAACCTACGAACGAAGGGGCTTGGAACCTGAAGCTTTCTTT	CASRTYERRGLEPEAFF
few	TRBV2	13	-	TRBJ1-2	TGTGCCAGCAGTGAAGCTTTTGACAGGCCCTACACCTTC	CASSEAFDRPYTF
many	TRBV28	18	-	TRBJ2-4	TGTGCCAGCAGCCCCTCAGGGGGAGGGTCCTTCCCCAAAAACATTCAGTACTTC	CASSPSGGGSFPKNIQYF
many	TRBV11-2	17	TRBD1	TRBJ2-4	TGTGCCAGCAGCTTATGGGACAGGACCTTAGCCAAAAACATTCAGTACTTC	CASSLWDRTLAKNIQYF
many	TRBV7-2	15	-	TRBJ1-3	TGTGCCAGCAGCTTAGAGCCGGTGGGTGGAAACACCATATATTTT	CASSLEPVGGNTIYF
few	TRBV24-1	15	-	TRBJ1-5	TGTGCCACGGGGGGGACGGATTATAGCAATCAGCCCCAGCATTTT	CATGGTDYSNQPQHF
many	TRBV30	15	-	TRBJ2-1	TGTGCCTGGGACCCGGGATCCTACTCCTACAATGAGCAGTTCTTC	CAWDPGSYSYNEQFF
many	TRBV7-3	13	-	TRBJ2-5	TGTGCCAGCAGCTCCTCAAAGGGGGAGACCCAGTACTTC	CASSSSKGETQYF
many	TRBV28	14	TRBD1	TRBJ2-4	TGTGCCAGCAGCACAACAGGGGCGGGTTACATTCAGTACTTC	CASSTTGAGYIQYF